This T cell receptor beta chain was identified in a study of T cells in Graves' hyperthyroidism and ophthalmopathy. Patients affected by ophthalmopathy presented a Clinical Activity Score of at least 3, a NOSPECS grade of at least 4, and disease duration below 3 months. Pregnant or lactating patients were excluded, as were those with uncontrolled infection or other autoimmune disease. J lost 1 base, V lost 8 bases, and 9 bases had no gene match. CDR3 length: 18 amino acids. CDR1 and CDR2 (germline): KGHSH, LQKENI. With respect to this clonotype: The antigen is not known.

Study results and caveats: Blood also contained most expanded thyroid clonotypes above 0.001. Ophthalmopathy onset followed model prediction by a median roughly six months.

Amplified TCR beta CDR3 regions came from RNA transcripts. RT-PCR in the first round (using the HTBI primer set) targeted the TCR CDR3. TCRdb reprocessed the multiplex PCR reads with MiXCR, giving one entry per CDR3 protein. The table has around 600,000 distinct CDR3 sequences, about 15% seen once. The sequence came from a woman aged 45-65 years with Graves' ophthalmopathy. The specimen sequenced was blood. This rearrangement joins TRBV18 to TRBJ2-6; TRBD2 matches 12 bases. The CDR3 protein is CASPLLGLAGSGANVLTF. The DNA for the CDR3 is TGTGCCAGCCCATTACTCGGACTAGCGGGATCTGGGGCCAACGTCCTGACTTTC.